The T cell receptor (beta chain) described here comes from a study of regulatory dendritic cells for organ transplantation (dated by TCRdb to about 2017). In the study overall: TCRbeta repertoires were sequenced from sorted naive and memory CD4+ and CD8+ T cells before and after allostimulation with regulatory or mature dendritic cells.

Naive T cells were sorted as CD45RA+ and memory T cells as CD45RO+ CD4+ or CD8+ cells by FACS. Two healthy control subjects provided the T cells used for TCR sequencing. Sorted T cell subsets that were not stimulated were used as baseline controls for the mixed lymphocyte reactions. The Qiagen DNeasy Blood & Tissue Kit was used to extract genomic DNA. Concerning this clone: Its antigen is currently not known. One base away there is no much larger clone; base qualities are not given.

Broad study findings and their caveats: Among the resting subsets, memory CD8+ T cells contained the most alloreactive TCR clonotypes. Sequencing was done in only a couple of subjects, and the authors reported considerable heterogeneity between individuals in the alloreactive memory CD8+ T cell pool. Highly diverse repertoires were observed in naive CD4+ and CD8+ T cells, whereas lower diversity was observed in memory cells, and the most oligoclonal repertoires were found in memory CD8+ cells. Allostimulation expanded memory CD8+ clones in both subjects, but regulatory dendritic cells appeared to induce more limited expansion than mature dendritic cells.

Reading from cysteine to phenylalanine, the CDR3 counts 13 amino acids. The DNA shown is the 39-base CDR3, in frame from base 1. The trim is 5 bases for V and 5 bases for J, with a gap of 12 bases between the germline ends. CDR1 and CDR2 are read off the germline V gene (reference sequence) as MNHEY and SMNVEV. A multiplexed two-step PCR with Vbeta-specific forward primers and Jbeta-specific reverse primers was used to amplify the TCRbeta CDR3 regions. Through the immunoSEQ service, TCRbeta libraries were sequenced on an Illumina instrument. The study's own analysis went as follows. IMGT annotation was used to assign V, D and J genes, and synthetic CDR3 analogues were used to correct counts for multiplex PCR bias. The immunoSEQ Analyzer calculated repertoire clonality as one minus the normalized Shannon entropy. Clonal expansion was defined by Fisher's exact test with Benjamini-Hochberg false discovery rate control, using two-tailed P<0.01. Sourced from immuneACCESS, this table was stored by TCRdb with only in-frame sequences that have V and J called. A share of the clones is absent; for the studies checked, an unresolved V gene accounts for under half, and the remainder has no known explanation. V and J calls and clone size are given by that table; D and trimming were obtained from the DNA. The sample table shows around 30,000 clones, and less than 85% are seen once. The leading ten clones occupy over 0.35% of the sample.

The sample comprised naive CD8+ T cells from blood. The label giving this sample's cell subset or site can be read as: CD45RA+ naive T cells. The sequence derives from a human donor in good health. The sequence links TRBV27 to TRBJ2-5; matching of 6 bases hints at TRBD2 as the D gene. In nucleotide form, the sequence is TGTGCCAGCAGTCCATCGGGAGAGGAGACCCAGTACTTC. Its protein reads: CASSPSGEETQYF.